Below, one TCR beta chain is given with its context. What it binds is unknown. It was version v3.0 of the immunoSEQ assay that was run at survey level. Sequencing was directed toward about 40,000-55,000 T-cell genomes in each sample. Profiled with immunoSEQ multiplex PCR; TCRdb holds only in-frame clones, not every one. This sample yields approximately 31,000 clones, of which more than 95% are seen a single time; less than 3.5% belongs to the top ten. The data were obtained in a study of long-term antiretroviral therapy in people with HIV. Study-wide context: Of all samples, the earliest predate the 2015 immediate-ART recommendation by about a decade. Findings and caveats of the study: Controls had broader CDR3 length ranges than HIV repertoires did.

V was clipped by 9 bases and J by 1 base, with 7 bases between them. The CDR3 runs to 13 residues. Looked up from germline, CDR1 is SGHVS and CDR2 is FNYEAQ. The chain combines TRBV7-6 with TRBJ2-6; no clear D. This sample comprised unsorted PBMCs, obtained 6.9 years after starting antiretroviral therapy. This sequence originates from a man aged 25-40 years with HIV. The CDR3 region is CASSTSGANVLTF. The CDR3 DNA reads TGTGCCAGTTCCACGTCTGGGGCCAACGTCCTGACTTTC.